Shown below are 26 T cell receptor beta chains from a single sample sequenced in a study of CD8 T cells in ankylosing spondylitis. Each CDR3 protein gets one entry after TCRdb re-called the 5' RACE reads with MiXCR. The sample lists about 30,000 distinct CDR3 sequences, nearly 5.5% occurring once. Sequencing was carried out using blood, either unsorted or a sorted T cell fraction (not recorded which). The origin of the receptors is a female donor with ankylosing spondylitis or in good health (not recorded which).

The table lists this clonotype with many counts. The rearrangement uses TRBV9 and TRBJ2-1, with 11 positions matching TRBD2. Looked up from germline, CDR1 is SGDLS and CDR2 is YYNGEE. The length of the CDR3 is 17 residues. The V and J ends lost 0 bases and 8 bases, in that order; junction bases with no gene match: 10. The CDR3 loop reads CASSVGRGSGRVYEQFF. CDR3 DNA sequence: TGTGCCAGCAGCGTAGGGAGAGGTAGCGGGAGGGTCTATGAGCAGTTCTTC.

This clonotype was seen many times. Written as DNA, the CDR3 is TGTGCCAGCAGCGTAGAAAACGGCTATGGCTACACCTTC. Protein: CASSVENGYGYTF. This chain joins TRBV9 and TRBJ1-2; D ambiguous. CDR1 is SGDLS, CDR2 YYNGEE, per germline. CDR3 length equals 13 residues. Trimming stripped 0 bases from V and 4 bases from J, with 7 bases between.

This clonotype was counted many times. V and J are TRBV9 and TRBJ2-5; D is ambiguous. Trimming stripped 0 bases from V and 1 base from J, with 7 bases between. Germline loops: CDR1 SGDLS, CDR2 YYNGEE. The length of the CDR3 is 14 residues. The CDR3 is CASSVAGVQETQYF. CDR3 DNA: TGTGCCAGCAGCGTAGCAGGTGTCCAAGAGACCCAGTACTTC.

In its sample, this clonotype was seen many times. V gene TRBV9 combines with J gene TRBJ2-7; 7 bases match TRBD2. This CDR3 has 15 residues. CDR1 is SGDLS, CDR2 YYNGEE, per germline. Trimming removed 0 bases from V and 0 bases from J; junction bases left unmatched: 3. CDR3 loop: CASSVDGGSSYEQYF. In DNA form, the CDR3 reads TGTGCCAGCAGCGTAGACGGCGGGAGCTCCTACGAGCAGTACTTC. Based on the CDR3 plus reference TRBV9 and TRBJ2-7, the full variable domain is DSGVTQTPKHLITATGQRVTLRCSPRSGDLSVYWYQQSLDQGLQFLIQYYNGEERAKGNILERFSAQQFPDLHSELNLSSLELGDSALYFCASSVDGGSSYEQYFGPGTRLTVT.

The table lists this clonotype with many counts. This chain joins TRBV9 and TRBJ2-2; no definite D call. The CDR3 covers 16 residues. From germline, CDR1 is SGDLS and CDR2 YYNGEE. V was clipped by 1 base and J by 5 bases, with 15 bases between them. In DNA, the CDR3 is TGTGCCAGCAGCGTATTACCGTCATCCGGGACCGGGGAGCTGTTTTTT. It is translated as CASSVLPSSGTGELFF.

This clonotype was picked up many times. The chain is built from TRBV9 and TRBJ2-5; TRBD2 aligns across 8 bases. The CDR3 sequence is 15 residues long. The germline V gene has CDR1 SGDLS and CDR2 YYNGEE. The V segment lost 2 bases and the J segment 2 bases; nucleotides outside the gene matches: 5. CDR3 in DNA: TGTGCCAGCAGCGTGAATAGCGGGGTTCAAGAGACCCAGTACTTC. It encodes CASSVNSGVQETQYF.

This clonotype was seen repeatedly, ten times or more. The chain is built from TRBV9 and TRBJ1-1; TRBD1 might be the D (5 bases). The CDR3 length is 13 residues. Trimming removed 6 bases from V and 3 bases from J, with 12 bases in between. The germline gives CDR1 SGDLS, CDR2 YYNGEE. The CDR3 DNA is TGTGCCAGCAACCGAGACAGAGACACTGAAGCTTTCTTT. This sequence encodes CASNRDRDTEAFF. The full variable domain, with the rest looked up from reference TRBV9 and TRBJ1-1, is DSGVTQTPKHLITATGQRVTLRCSPRSGDLSVYWYQQSLDQGLQFLIQYYNGEERAKGNILERFSAQQFPDLHSELNLSSLELGDSALYFCASNRDRDTEAFFGQGTRLTVV.

This clonotype was seen at least ten times. This rearrangement joins TRBV9 to TRBJ2-1; 7 bases map to TRBD2. Germline trimming cut 3 bases from V and 7 bases from J; bases unmatched to any gene: 13. This CDR3 is 16 amino acids long. The V gene's germline CDR1 is SGDLS and CDR2 YYNGEE. The CDR3 here is CASSAAGTTVANEQFF. CDR3 nucleotides: TGTGCCAGCAGCGCAGCAGGGACTACCGTGGCGAATGAGCAGTTCTTC.

The J gene is TRBJ1-2, the V gene TRBV9; possibly TRBD1 for D (5 bases). Deletions cut 3 bases from V and 11 bases from J, with 14 bases between. Looked up from germline, CDR1 is SGDLS and CDR2 is YYNGEE. The CDR3 totals 12 residues. The CDR3: CASSAGDHHYTF. CDR3 bases: TGTGCCAGCAGCGCCGGGGACCACCATTACACCTTC. Filled out from reference TRBV9 and TRBJ1-2, the complete variable domain reads DSGVTQTPKHLITATGQRVTLRCSPRSGDLSVYWYQQSLDQGLQFLIQYYNGEERAKGNILERFSAQQFPDLHSELNLSSLELGDSALYFCASSAGDHHYTFGSGTRLTVV.

This clonotype was picked up many times. This chain joins TRBV7-3 and TRBJ2-1; 7 nucleotides agree with TRBD2. The CDR3 contains 18 residues. V was clipped by 1 base and J by 5 bases; unmatched bases: 14. CDR1 and CDR2 from the germline V gene are SGHTA and FQGTGA. The CDR3 nucleotides read TGTGCCAGCAGCTTAATCGGTTCTGGCGGGGGAGTTAACAATGAGCAGTTCTTC. It translates to CASSLIGSGGGVNNEQFF.

This clonotype was seen ten or more times. The genes are TRBV9 and TRBJ2-3; a possible D gene is TRBD2 (6 bases). Germline values: CDR1 SGDLS, CDR2 YYNGEE. V was cut by 0 bases and J by 3 bases, with 11 bases left in between. The CDR3 has 15 amino acids. This CDR3 is CASSVGGTWTDTQYF. CDR3 DNA: TGTGCCAGCAGCGTAGGCGGGACTTGGACAGATACGCAGTATTTT. The complete variable domain, with remaining parts taken from reference TRBV9 and TRBJ2-3, reads DSGVTQTPKHLITATGQRVTLRCSPRSGDLSVYWYQQSLDQGLQFLIQYYNGEERAKGNILERFSAQQFPDLHSELNLSSLELGDSALYFCASSVGGTWTDTQYFGPGTRLTVL.

This clonotype was seen repeatedly, ten times or more. The rearrangement uses TRBV9 and TRBJ2-7, with D tentatively TRBD1 (6 bases). The CDR3 extends over 15 amino acids. The germline V gene has CDR1 SGDLS and CDR2 YYNGEE. V lost 3 bases to trimming and J lost 0 bases, with 13 bases between them. The CDR3 DNA reads as TGTGCCAGCAGCGCGGGACAATTGAACTCCTACGAGCAGTACTTC. Translated, it gives CASSAGQLNSYEQYF.

This clonotype was counted at least ten times. V and J are TRBV9 and TRBJ2-1, with a weak D call TRBD2 (5 bases). The CDR3 contains 13 residues. Trimming left V 0 bases short and J 7 bases short, with 8 bases between. In germline, CDR1 is SGDLS, CDR2 YYNGEE. CDR3 bases: TGTGCCAGCAGCGTAGACGGGAAAAATGAGCAGTTCTTC. Its protein is CASSVDGKNEQFF.

The CDR3 sequence is CASSPGDSLNYGYTF. CDR3 nucleotides: TGTGCCAGCAGCCCCGGGGACAGCCTTAACTATGGCTACACCTTC. This rearrangement joins TRBV9 to TRBJ1-2; 7 nucleotides align to TRBD1. V lost 4 bases to trimming and J lost 1 base; unmatched junction nucleotides: 7. CDR3 length: 15 residues. CDR1 is SGDLS and CDR2 is YYNGEE in the germline V gene.

This clonotype was seen many times. This chain connects TRBV9 to TRBJ2-1; 8 nucleotides match TRBD2. Germline V lookup: CDR1 SGDLS, CDR2 YYNGEE. The CDR3 is 16 residues long. Losses at the gene ends were 3 bases for V and 0 bases for J; bases not matched to a gene: 5. CDR3 coding DNA: TGTGCCAGCAGCGCAAAGAGCGGGAGCTCCTACAATGAGCAGTTCTTC. Translation gives CASSAKSGSSYNEQFF.

Ten or more counts support this clonotype. J is TRBJ1-6 and V is TRBV9; D is unresolved. V lost 1 base and J lost 4, with 6 bases in between. The CDR3 loop spans 14 amino acids. Germline assignment: CDR1 SGDLS and CDR2 YYNGEE. The CDR3 protein is CASSVQDYNSPLHF. The DNA of the CDR3 is TGTGCCAGCAGCGTACAGGATTATAATTCACCCCTCCACTTT.

In this sample, this clonotype turned up many times. The rearrangement joins TRBV9 to TRBJ1-6; D is unclear. This CDR3 has 14 amino acids. Germline CDR1 and CDR2: SGDLS and YYNGEE. V dropped 0 bases and J dropped 9 bases, with 10 bases sitting between them. The CDR3 DNA reads TGTGCCAGCAGCGTAGAGGGAGGAACTTCACCCCTCCACTTT. Encoded protein: CASSVEGGTSPLHF.

This clonotype was seen repeatedly, ten times or more. V gene TRBV9 combines with J gene TRBJ1-1; no clear D gene. The V gene's germline CDR1 is SGDLS and CDR2 YYNGEE. The CDR3 is 13 amino acids. Trimming pared 4 bases from V and 1 base from J, leaving 8 bases between. The CDR3 region is CASSLAPNTEAFF. The DNA of the CDR3 is TGTGCCAGCAGCCTGGCGCCGAACACTGAAGCTTTCTTT. The full variable domain, in which reference TRBV9 and TRBJ1-1 provide the parts outside the CDR3, is DSGVTQTPKHLITATGQRVTLRCSPRSGDLSVYWYQQSLDQGLQFLIQYYNGEERAKGNILERFSAQQFPDLHSELNLSSLELGDSALYFCASSLAPNTEAFFGQGTRLTVV.

This clonotype was seen a few times. The chain joins TRBV9 to TRBJ2-1; the D call may be TRBD1 or TRBD2 (6 bases each). CDR3 length equals 16 residues. V was shortened by 4 bases and J by 0 bases, with 14 bases between the two germline ends. Germline lookup yields CDR1 SGDLS and CDR2 YYNGEE. The CDR3 DNA reads TGTGCCAGCAGCCCGATGGGGGGCAGCTCCTACAATGAGCAGTTCTTC. Residues: CASSPMGGSSYNEQFF.

This clonotype has at least ten counts. The gene calls are TRBV9 and TRBJ1-5; 7 bases line up with TRBD1. The ends lost 0 bases at V and 1 base at J; junction bases unmatched: 1. CDR1 is SGDLS and CDR2 is YYNGEE in the germline V gene. The CDR3 has 15 residues. The CDR3 reads CASSVGQGSNQPQHF. DNA of the CDR3: TGTGCCAGCAGCGTAGGACAGGGCAGCAATCAGCCCCAGCATTTT.

The chain is built from TRBV9 and TRBJ2-1; 8 bases map to TRBD2. The CDR3 is 15 amino acids. J was trimmed by 4 bases and V by 4 bases; bases with no gene match: 7. Germline CDR1 is SGDLS and CDR2 is YYNGEE. The CDR3 region has the DNA TGTGCCAGCAGCCCGAGCGGGAGTGGTTACAATGAGCAGTTCTTC. Its protein product is CASSPSGSGYNEQFF. The full variable domain, with the rest looked up from reference TRBV9 and TRBJ2-1, is DSGVTQTPKHLITATGQRVTLRCSPRSGDLSVYWYQQSLDQGLQFLIQYYNGEERAKGNILERFSAQQFPDLHSELNLSSLELGDSALYFCASSPSGSGYNEQFFGPGTRLTVL.

This clonotype is deemed medium-sized (0.01 to 0.1%). CDR3 bases: TGTGCCAGCAGCAAAGGGACACCTGGAAACACCATATATTTT. Its protein product is CASSKGTPGNTIYF. The rearrangement joins TRBV9 to TRBJ1-3, with D perhaps TRBD1 (6 bases). CDR3 length: 14 amino acids. Trimming took 4 bases from V and 2 from J, leaving 10 bases between them. Germline loops: CDR1 SGDLS, CDR2 YYNGEE.

This clonotype was detected a few times. The chain joins TRBV9 to TRBJ2-7, with TRBD1 as a possible D gene (5 bases). The CDR3 length is 13 residues. CDR1 and CDR2 (germline): SGDLS, YYNGEE. Trimming stripped 4 bases from V and 5 bases from J, with 13 bases between. The CDR3 nucleotides are TGTGCCAGCAGCCCATCACCCAGGGACGAGCAGTACTTC. It codes for CASSPSPRDEQYF.

In this sample, this clonotype turned up many times. The genes are TRBV9 and TRBJ2-1; 8 bases match TRBD2. The germline CDR1 and CDR2 sequences are SGDLS and YYNGEE. The CDR3 length is 15 residues. The V and J ends lost 3 bases and 4 bases, in that order; junction bases with no gene match: 6. Here the CDR3 reads CASSDSGAKYNEQFF. The CDR3 nucleotides read TGTGCCAGCAGCGATAGCGGGGCCAAGTACAATGAGCAGTTCTTC. Using reference TRBV9 and TRBJ2-1 for the parts outside the CDR3, the full variable domain is DSGVTQTPKHLITATGQRVTLRCSPRSGDLSVYWYQQSLDQGLQFLIQYYNGEERAKGNILERFSAQQFPDLHSELNLSSLELGDSALYFCASSDSGAKYNEQFFGPGTRLTVL.

This chain links TRBV9 with TRBJ2-1; perhaps TRBD2 as D (5 bases). Trimming pared 3 bases from V and 4 bases from J, leaving 8 bases between. Germline assignment: CDR1 SGDLS and CDR2 YYNGEE. The CDR3 loop spans 13 amino acids. CDR3 bases: TGTGCCAGCAGCGACCGGGAATACAATGAGCAGTTCTTC. As protein: CASSDREYNEQFF.

This clonotype was seen a few times. The V call is TRBV9, the J call TRBJ2-7, with D unresolved. The CDR3 contains 13 residues. V dropped 3 bases and J dropped 3 bases, with 10 bases sitting between them. The germline V gene encodes CDR1 SGDLS and CDR2 YYNGEE. CDR3 sequence (DNA): TGTGCCAGCAGCGCCGGTCCCGGCTACGAGCAGTACTTC. This sequence encodes CASSAGPGYEQYF.